These T cell receptor beta chains were read from a single sample in a study of PD-L1 blockade in urothelial cancer. TCRdb's table, derived via immunoSEQ multiplex PCR, lists solely in-frame clones and lacks some. Of about 100,000 clones in the sample, 91% were seen once. The material sequenced was PBMCs, taken around atezolizumab (anti-PD-L1) treatment. The receptors come from a woman aged 80 or over with urothelial cancer. Each CDR3 is given with its conserved first and last residue. D genes are given only for firm matches. The size of a clone is reported for some rows only, either as once, few or many, or as a class for expanded clones.

v_gene,d_gene,abundance,j_gene,CDR3nt,CDR3aa
TRBV2,.,.,TRBJ1-2,TGTGCCAGTAGCCAAGAGGTCTCTAACTATGGCTACACCTTC,CASSQEVSNYGYTF
TRBV14,TRBD2,.,TRBJ2-1,TGTGCCAGCAGCTTTAGCGGGGGGCCCTACAATGAGCAGTTCTTC,CASSFSGGPYNEQFF
TRBV21-1,.,.,TRBJ1-1,TGTGCCAGCAGCAAAGCCGGGACAGCTCCTAACACTGAAGCTTTCTTT,CASSKAGTAPNTEAFF
TRBV6-1,.,once,TRBJ1-1,TGTGCCAGCAAGGCGGCAGGGATGAACACTGAAGCTTTCTTT,CASKAAGMNTEAFF
TRBV4-2,TRBD1,.,TRBJ1-3,TGTGCCAGCAGCCAAGATCCCCCAGGGGGCCTCACTGGAAACACCATATATTTT,CASSQDPPGGLTGNTIYF
TRBV25-1,.,.,TRBJ2-1,TGTGCCAGCAGTGGATGGGGTAGCGGATCCTCCAATGAGCAGTTCTTC,CASSGWGSGSSNEQFF
TRBV6-1,.,.,TRBJ1-1,TGTGCCAGCAGTGAATCCGCCGGGGGGTGGACTGAAGCTTTCTTT,CASSESAGGWTEAFF
TRBV28,TRBD1,.,TRBJ1-5,TGTGCCAGCAGTACCACCGGGACAGGGGGTTTCAATCAGCCCCAGCATTTT,CASSTTGTGGFNQPQHF
TRBV2,TRBD2,few,TRBJ2-1,TGTGCCAGCCGAATAAGGCCCAGCGGGAGTTCCGATGAGCAGTTCTTC,CASRIRPSGSSDEQFF
TRBV28,TRBD1,.,TRBJ2-1,TGTGCCAGCAGACCCCAGGGGGCGCGTAACAATGAGCAGTTCTTC,CASRPQGARNNEQFF
TRBV28,TRBD1,.,TRBJ1-1,TGTGCCAGCAGAACAGGGGGCGCAGGGTCTAGCACTGAAGCTTTCTTT,CASRTGGAGSSTEAFF
TRBV6-1,.,.,TRBJ1-1,TGTGCCAGCAGTGACCCGGGGGGGGGCACTGAAGCTTTCTTT,CASSDPGGGTEAFF
TRBV5-4,TRBD2,.,TRBJ2-3,TGTGCCAGCAGCCAGAGCGGACTAGCGGGGCCCACAGATACGCAGTATTTT,CASSQSGLAGPTDTQYF
TRBV28,.,.,TRBJ1-4,TGTGCCAGCAGTCAGGGGAGCTCCAATGAAAAACTGTTTTTT,CASSQGSSNEKLFF
TRBV10-1,.,.,TRBJ2-3,TGCGCCAGCAGTGAGTTGCAGGCCCGGGGGACGCAGTATTTT,CASSELQARGTQYF
TRBV5-6,.,once,TRBJ2-5,TGTGCCAGCAGTCTTCCCCTTGAGACCCAGTACTTC,CASSLPLETQYF
TRBV5-8,.,.,TRBJ1-2,TGTGCCAGCAGCTTAACAGTGAATGGCTACACCTTC,CASSLTVNGYTF
TRBV28,.,.,TRBJ1-2,TGTGCCAGCAACCAAAAAGCGGGCGTCTATGGCTACACCTTC,CASNQKAGVYGYTF
TRBV2,.,.,TRBJ2-7,TGTGCCAGCAGTGTCGTTGGCGTCTCGAGGGAGCAGTACTTC,CASSVVGVSREQYF
TRBV28,TRBD1,.,TRBJ1-5,TGTGCCAGCAGTCCGGGACAGGGAAACAATCAGCCCCAGCATTTT,CASSPGQGNNQPQHF
TRBV18,TRBD2,.,TRBJ2-2,TGTGCCAGCTCACCCTACCCGGGACTAGCGGGGAACACCGGGGAGCTGTTTTTT,CASSPYPGLAGNTGELFF
TRBV28,.,.,TRBJ1-2,TGTGCCAGCAGCCCCTCCTACGGCTACACCTTC,CASSPSYGYTF
TRBV28,.,.,TRBJ1-2,TGTGCCAGCCGCGGACTGGGCTATGGCTACACCTTC,CASRGLGYGYTF
TRBV7-9,TRBD2,.,TRBJ2-1,TGTGCCAGCAGCTTAGGTTCGCTAGCGGGATTTGTCGATGAGCAGTTCTTC,CASSLGSLAGFVDEQFF
TRBV6-1,TRBD1,.,TRBJ1-2,TGTGCCAGCAGTGGGGGACAGTTTCCAAACTATGGCTACACCTTC,CASSGGQFPNYGYTF